This T cell receptor (beta chain) was sequenced during a study of T-cell reconstitution after alpha-beta-depleted transplantation in children. This clonotype was observed a handful of times. CDR1 is GTSNPN, CDR2 SVGIG, per germline (reference sequence). Trimming removed 3 bases from V and 9 bases from J, with 12 bases in between. The CDR3 has 12 amino acids. Preparation of the TCRbeta library was carried out with unique molecular identifiers. TCRdb fed the PCR reads into MiXCR, producing one record per CDR3 protein. This table holds approximately 500,000 distinct CDR3 sequences, about a quarter found once.

The source was PBMCs, collected before TCRalphabeta/CD19-depleted stem cell transplant. The rearrangement uses TRBV30 and TRBJ2-1, with a possible D match to TRBD2 (6 bases). The sequence derives from a boy under three years old with Wiskott-Aldrich syndrome, due to receive a stem cell transplant. The CDR3 spells CAWRSRGGEQFF. In DNA, the CDR3 is TGTGCCTGGAGGTCGCGGGGTGGTGAGCAGTTCTTC.